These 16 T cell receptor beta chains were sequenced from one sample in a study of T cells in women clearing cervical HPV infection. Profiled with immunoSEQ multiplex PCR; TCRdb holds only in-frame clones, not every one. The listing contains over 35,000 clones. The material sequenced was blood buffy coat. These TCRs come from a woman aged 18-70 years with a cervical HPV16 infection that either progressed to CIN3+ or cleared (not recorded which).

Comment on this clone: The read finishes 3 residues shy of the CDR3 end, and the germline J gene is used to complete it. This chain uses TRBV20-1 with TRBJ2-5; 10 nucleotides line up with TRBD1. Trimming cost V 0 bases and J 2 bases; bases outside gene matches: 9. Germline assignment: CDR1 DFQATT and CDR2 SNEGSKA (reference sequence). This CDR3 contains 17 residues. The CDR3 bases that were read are TGCAGTGCTAGAGATCGGAGGGGGACAGGGGTTCAAGAGACC. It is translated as CSARDRRGTGVQET. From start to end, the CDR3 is CSARDRRGTGVQETQYF.

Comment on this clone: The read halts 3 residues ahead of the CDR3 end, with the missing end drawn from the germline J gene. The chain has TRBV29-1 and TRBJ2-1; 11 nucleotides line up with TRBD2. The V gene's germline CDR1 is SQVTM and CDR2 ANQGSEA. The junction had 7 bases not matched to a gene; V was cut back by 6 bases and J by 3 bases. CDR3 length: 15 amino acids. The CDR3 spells CSVMKGLADYNEQFF. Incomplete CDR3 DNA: TGCAGCGTGATGAAGGGACTAGCGGACTACAATGAG.

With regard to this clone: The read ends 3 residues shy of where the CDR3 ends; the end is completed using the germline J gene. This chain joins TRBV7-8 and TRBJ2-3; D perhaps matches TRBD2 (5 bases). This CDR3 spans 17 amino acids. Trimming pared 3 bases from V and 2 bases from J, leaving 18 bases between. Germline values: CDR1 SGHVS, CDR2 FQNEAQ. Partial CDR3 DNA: TGTGCCAGCAGCTTGGCGCTAGCCCGAGGGCCCACAGATACG. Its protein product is CASSLALARGPTDT. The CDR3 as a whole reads CASSLALARGPTDTQYF.

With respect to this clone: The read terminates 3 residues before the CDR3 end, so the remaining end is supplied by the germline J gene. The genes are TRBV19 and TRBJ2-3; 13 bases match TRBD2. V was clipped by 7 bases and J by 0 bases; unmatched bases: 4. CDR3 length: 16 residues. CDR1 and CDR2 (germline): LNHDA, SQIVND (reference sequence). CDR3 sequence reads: CASMTSGGFSTDTQYF. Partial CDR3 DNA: TGTGCCAGTATGACTAGCGGGGGGTTTAGCACAGATACG.

The CDR3 here is CASSVHRDYTIYF. CDR3 DNA, as far as it was read: TGTGCCAGCAGTGTACACAGGGATTACACC. The chain recombines TRBV6-1 with TRBJ1-3; a possible D gene is TRBD1 (6 bases). The sequence runs out 3 residues before the end of the CDR3; the remainder is reconstructed from the germline J gene. V was cut by 4 bases and J by 8 bases, with 12 bases left in between. The CDR3 runs to 13 residues. The germline V gene encodes CDR1 MNHNS and CDR2 SASEGT.

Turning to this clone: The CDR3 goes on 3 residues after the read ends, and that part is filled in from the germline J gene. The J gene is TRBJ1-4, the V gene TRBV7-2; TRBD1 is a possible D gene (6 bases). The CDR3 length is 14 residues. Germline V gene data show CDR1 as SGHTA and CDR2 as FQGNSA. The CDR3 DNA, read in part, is TGTGCCAGCAGCTTAGTACAGGGTAATTCACCA. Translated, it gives CASSLVQGNSP. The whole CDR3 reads CASSLVQGNSPLFF.

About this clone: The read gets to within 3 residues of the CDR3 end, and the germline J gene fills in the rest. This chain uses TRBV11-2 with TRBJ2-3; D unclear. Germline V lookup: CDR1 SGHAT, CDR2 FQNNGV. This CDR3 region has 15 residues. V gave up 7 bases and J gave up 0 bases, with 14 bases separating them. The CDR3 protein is CASTPSPVSTDTQYF. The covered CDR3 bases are TGTGCCAGCACCCCCTCCCCCGTAAGCACAGATACG.

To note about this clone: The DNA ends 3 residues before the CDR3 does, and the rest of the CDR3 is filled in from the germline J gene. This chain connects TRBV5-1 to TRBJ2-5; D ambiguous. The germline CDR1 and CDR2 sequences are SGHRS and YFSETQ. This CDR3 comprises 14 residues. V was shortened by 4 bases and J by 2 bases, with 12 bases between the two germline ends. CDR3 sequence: CASSLMGRQETQYF. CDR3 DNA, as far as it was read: TGCGCCAGCAGCCTCATGGGCAGACAAGAGACC.

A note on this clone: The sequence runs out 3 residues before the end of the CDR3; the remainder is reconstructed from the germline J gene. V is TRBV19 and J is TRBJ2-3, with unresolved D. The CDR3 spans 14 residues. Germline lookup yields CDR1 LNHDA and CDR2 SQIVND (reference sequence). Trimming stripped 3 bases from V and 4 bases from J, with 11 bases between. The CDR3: CASSIRRLADTQYF. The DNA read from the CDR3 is TGTGCCAGTAGTATCCGACGGCTAGCAGATACG.

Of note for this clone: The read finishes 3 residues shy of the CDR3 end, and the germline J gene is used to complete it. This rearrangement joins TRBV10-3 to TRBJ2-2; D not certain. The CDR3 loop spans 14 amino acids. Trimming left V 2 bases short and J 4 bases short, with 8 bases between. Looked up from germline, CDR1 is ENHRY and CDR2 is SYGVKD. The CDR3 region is CAISEGATTGELFF. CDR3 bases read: TGTGCCATCAGTGAGGGAGCGACCACCGGGGAG.

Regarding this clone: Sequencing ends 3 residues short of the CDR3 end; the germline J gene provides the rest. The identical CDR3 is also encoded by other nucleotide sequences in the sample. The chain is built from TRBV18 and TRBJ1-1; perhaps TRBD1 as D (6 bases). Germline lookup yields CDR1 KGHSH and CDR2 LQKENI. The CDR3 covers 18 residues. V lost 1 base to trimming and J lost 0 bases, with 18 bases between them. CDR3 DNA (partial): TGTGCCAGCTCACCACTTCCCGGGACAACCGGGATGAACACTGAA. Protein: CASSPLPGTTGMNTE. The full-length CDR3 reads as CASSPLPGTTGMNTEAFF.

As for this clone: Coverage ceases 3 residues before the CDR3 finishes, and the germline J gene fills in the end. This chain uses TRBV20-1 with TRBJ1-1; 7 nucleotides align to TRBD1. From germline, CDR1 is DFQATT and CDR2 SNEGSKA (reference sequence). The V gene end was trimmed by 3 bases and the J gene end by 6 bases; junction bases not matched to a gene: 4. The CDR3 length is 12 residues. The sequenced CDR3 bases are TGCAGTGCTAGTTACGGACAGGCTGAA. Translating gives CSASYGQAE. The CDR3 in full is CSASYGQAEAFF.

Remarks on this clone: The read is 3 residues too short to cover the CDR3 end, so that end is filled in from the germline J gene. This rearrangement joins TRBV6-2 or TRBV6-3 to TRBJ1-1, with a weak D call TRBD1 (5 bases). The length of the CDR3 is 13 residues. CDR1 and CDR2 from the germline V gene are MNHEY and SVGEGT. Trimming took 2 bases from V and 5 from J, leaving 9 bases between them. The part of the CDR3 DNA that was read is TGTGCCAGCAGTTACGACAGTAGGACTGAA. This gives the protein CASSYDSRTE. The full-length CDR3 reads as CASSYDSRTEAFF.

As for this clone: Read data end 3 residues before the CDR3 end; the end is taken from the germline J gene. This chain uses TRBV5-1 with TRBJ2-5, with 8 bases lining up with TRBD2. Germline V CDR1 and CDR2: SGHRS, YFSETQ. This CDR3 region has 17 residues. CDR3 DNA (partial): TGCGCCAGCAGCTTGGCATTAGCGGGAATTAGCACAGATACC. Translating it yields CASSLALAGISTDT. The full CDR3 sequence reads CASSLALAGISTDTQYF.

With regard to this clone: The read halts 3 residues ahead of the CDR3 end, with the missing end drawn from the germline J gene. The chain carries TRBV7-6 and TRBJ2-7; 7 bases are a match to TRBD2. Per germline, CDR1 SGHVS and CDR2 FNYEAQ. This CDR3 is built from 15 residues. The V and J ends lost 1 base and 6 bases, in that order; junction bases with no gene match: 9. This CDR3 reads CASSLVGAGEGEQYF. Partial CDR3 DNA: TGTGCCAGCAGCTTAGTAGGTGCGGGGGAGGGCGAG.

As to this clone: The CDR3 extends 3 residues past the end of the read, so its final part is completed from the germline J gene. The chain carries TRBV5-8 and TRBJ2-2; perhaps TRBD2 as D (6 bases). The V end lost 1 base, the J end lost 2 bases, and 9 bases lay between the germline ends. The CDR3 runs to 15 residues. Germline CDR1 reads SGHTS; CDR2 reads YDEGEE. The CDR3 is CASSLPSDNTGELFF. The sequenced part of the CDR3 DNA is TGTGCCAGCAGCTTGCCTAGCGATAACACCGGGGAG.